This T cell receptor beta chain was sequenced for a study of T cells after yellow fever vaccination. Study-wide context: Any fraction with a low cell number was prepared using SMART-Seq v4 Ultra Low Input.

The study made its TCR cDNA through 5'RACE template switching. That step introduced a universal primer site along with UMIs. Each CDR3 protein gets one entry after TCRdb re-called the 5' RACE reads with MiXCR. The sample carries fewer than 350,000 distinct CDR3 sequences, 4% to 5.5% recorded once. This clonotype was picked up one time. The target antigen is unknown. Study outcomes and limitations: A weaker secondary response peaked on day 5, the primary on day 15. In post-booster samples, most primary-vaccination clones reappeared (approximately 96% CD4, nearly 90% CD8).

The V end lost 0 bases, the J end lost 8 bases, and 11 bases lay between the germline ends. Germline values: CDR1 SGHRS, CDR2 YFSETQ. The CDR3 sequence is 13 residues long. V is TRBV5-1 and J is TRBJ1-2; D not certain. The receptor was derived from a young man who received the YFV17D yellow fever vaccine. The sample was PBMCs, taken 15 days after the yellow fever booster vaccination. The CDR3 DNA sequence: TGCGCCAGCAGCTTGGCAGGATCGAAAGGCTACACCTTC. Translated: CASSLAGSKGYTF. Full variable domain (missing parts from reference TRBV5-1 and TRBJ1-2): KAGVTQTPRYLIKTRGQQVTLSCSPISGHRSVSWYQQTPGQGLQFLFEYFSETQRNKGNFPGRFSGRQFSNSRSEMNVSTLELGDSALYLCASSLAGSKGYTFGSGTRLTVV.